This TCR beta chain was profiled in a study of blood T cells in healthy people across ages. Per-sample PBMC isolation yielded at least 6 million cells. Together with a sample-barcoded 5' primer, a J-beta primer mix was included in a second PCR lasting about 7 to 12 cycles. All cDNA molecules were each tagged by a template-switch adaptor with 12 random nucleotides. MiXCR, run by TCRdb on the 5' RACE reads, gives a single entry per CDR3 protein. The sample has 600,000 or so distinct CDR3 sequences, around 21% seen once. This CDR3 has 14 residues. V was shortened by 10 bases and J by 0 bases, with 13 bases between the two germline ends. Germline CDR1 MNHNY, CDR2 SVGAGI (reference sequence).

Source material: blood. The chain carries TRBV6-6 and TRBJ2-1; D may be TRBD1 (6 bases). The sequence derives from a man between 65 and 79 years old in good health. CDR3 region: CAIQGTGSYNEQFF. In DNA, the CDR3 is TGTGCCATACAGGGAACGGGCTCCTACAATGAGCAGTTCTTC.